The 19 T cell receptor beta chains below come from one sample, sequenced in a study of CD8 T cells in ankylosing spondylitis. TCRdb processed the 5' RACE reads anew with MiXCR; each CDR3 protein has one entry. The table lists 150,000 to 250,000 distinct CDR3 sequences, roughly 13% of them singletons. The sample consisted of blood, either unsorted or a sorted T cell fraction (not recorded which). The origin of the receptors is a male donor with ankylosing spondylitis or in good health (not recorded which).

The rearrangement links TRBV14 to TRBJ2-7; TRBD1 matches 9 bases. The V gene end was trimmed by 4 bases and the J gene end by 2 bases; junction bases not matched to a gene: 9. Germline CDR1 SGHDN, CDR2 FVKESK. The CDR3 runs 16 residues. CDR3 coding DNA: TGTGCCAGCAGCCCCCAACCCGGGACAGGGCCCTACGAGCAGTACTTC. Amino acids: CASSPQPGTGPYEQYF. Variable domain in full (rest from reference TRBV14 and TRBJ2-7): EAGVTQFPSHSVIEKGQTVTLRCDPISGHDNLYWYRRVMGKEIKFLLHFVKESKQDESGMPNNRFLAERTGGTYSTLKVQPAELEDSGVYFCASSPQPGTGPYEQYFGPGTRLTVT.

The table lists this clonotype with many counts. V usage is TRBV9 and J usage is TRBJ2-3; maybe TRBD2 (6 bases). Trimming took 1 base from V and 2 from J, leaving 11 bases between them. In germline, CDR1 is SGDLS, CDR2 YYNGEE. This CDR3 has 15 residues. Written as DNA, the CDR3 is TGTGCCAGCAGCGTAATAGCGGCCTTCACAGATACGCAGTATTTT. As protein: CASSVIAAFTDTQYF.

This clonotype appeared many times. The J gene is TRBJ2-1, the V gene TRBV4-1; TRBD1 is a possible D gene (5 bases). CDR1 and CDR2 from the germline V gene are MGHRA and YSYEKL. Trimming removed 1 base at V and 10 bases at J, with 17 bases between. The CDR3 length is 15 residues. The CDR3 is CASSQAPPTEKEQFF. The CDR3 DNA sequence: TGCGCCAGCAGCCAAGCCCCTCCGACAGAAAAAGAGCAGTTCTTC.

The rearrangement uses TRBV12-3 or TRBV12-4 and TRBJ2-5; D possibly corresponds to TRBD2 (7 bases). The CDR3 consists of 14 residues. V lost 8 bases and J 3 bases, leaving 16 bases between the germline ends. Here the CDR3 DNA reads TGTGCCAGCGGGCGGGGGCCGGTAGAAGAGACCCAGTACTTC. It encodes CASGRGPVEETQYF.

This clonotype showed up just a few times. The chain is built from TRBV5-4 and TRBJ1-2; 9 nucleotides match TRBD1. CDR1 is SGHNT, CDR2 YYREEE, per germline (reference sequence). The trim removed 5 bases at V and 5 bases at J, leaving 7 bases unmatched. The CDR3 runs 14 residues. In DNA form, the CDR3 reads TGTGCCAGCAGTCCCGGGACAGGGCTGTATGGCTACACCTTC. Amino acid sequence: CASSPGTGLYGYTF.

There are a few counts of this clonotype. V and J are TRBV7-9 and TRBJ1-4; weak D call: TRBD1 (5 bases). Trimming left V 5 bases short and J 6 bases short, with 10 bases between. The CDR3 spans 13 residues. The V gene's germline CDR1 is SEHNR and CDR2 FQNEAQ (reference sequence). CDR3 sequence reads: CASSHGGYEKLFF. CDR3 nucleotides: TGTGCCAGCAGCCATGGGGGGTATGAAAAACTGTTTTTT.

Many counts were recorded for this clonotype. The gene calls are TRBV6-4 and TRBJ1-1; D may be TRBD1 (5 bases). CDR1 is MRHNA, CDR2 SNTAGT, per germline. Trimming took off 2 bases at V and 2 bases at J, with 6 bases between the two ends. CDR3 length: 13 amino acids. The CDR3 coding sequence is TGTGCCAGCAGTGACCGGGACAACACTGAAGCTTTCTTT. Amino acids: CASSDRDNTEAFF.

Ten or more counts support this clonotype. The chain carries TRBV12-3 or TRBV12-4 and TRBJ2-5, with D possibly matching TRBD2 (6 bases). V lost 7 bases to trimming and J lost 6 bases, with 18 bases between them. This CDR3 is built from 14 residues. The CDR3 coding sequence is TGTGCCAGCAACCTGGGGGGTAACAAGAAGACCCAGTACTTC. As protein: CASNLGGNKKTQYF.

Only a few counts were recorded for this clonotype. The rearrangement uses TRBV9 and TRBJ2-7; TRBD1 aligns across 7 bases. The CDR3 is 14 amino acids. Looked up from germline, CDR1 is SGDLS and CDR2 is YYNGEE. Trimming removed 4 bases from V and 4 bases from J; junction bases left unmatched: 8. CDR3 region: CASSSSGTAYEQYF. As DNA, the CDR3 is TGTGCCAGCAGCTCCTCCGGGACAGCTTACGAGCAGTACTTC.

This clonotype turned up a few times. DNA for the CDR3: TGTGCCAGCAGTTTAGGGACAGGGGGAAACACTGAAGCTTTCTTT. Translation: CASSLGTGGNTEAFF. The V gene is TRBV12-3 or TRBV12-4, the J gene TRBJ1-1; TRBD1 matches 10 bases. This CDR3 comprises 15 residues. Unmatched junction bases numbered 1, after V lost 1 base and J lost 2 bases.

The chain uses TRBV19 and TRBJ1-1, with D hard to call. The CDR3 sequence is 13 residues long. Per germline, CDR1 LNHDA and CDR2 SQIVND (reference sequence). The germline V and J ends were trimmed by 4 bases and 4 bases, with 10 bases remaining between them. In DNA, the CDR3 is TGTGCCAGTAGTACCGGAGAAATCACTGAAGCTTTCTTT. Protein product: CASSTGEITEAFF.

The rearrangement joins TRBV6-5 to TRBJ2-1, with 9 bases matching TRBD2. CDR1 is MNHEY, CDR2 SVGAGI, per germline. The CDR3 totals 14 residues. V lost 1 base to trimming and J lost 8 bases; unmatched junction nucleotides: 3. The CDR3 sequence: CASSYWIAGDEQFF. Written as DNA, the CDR3 is TGTGCCAGCAGTTACTGGATAGCGGGAGATGAGCAGTTCTTC.

The rearrangement joins TRBV5-1 to TRBJ2-2; weak D call: TRBD1 (6 bases). The germline V gene has CDR1 SGHRS and CDR2 YFSETQ. The V gene lost 4 bases and the J gene lost 3 bases, with 13 bases spanning the gap. This CDR3 has 15 residues. The DNA for the CDR3 is TGCGCCAGCAGCGTGACAGAGGGGGACACCGGGGAGCTGTTTTTT. Amino acid sequence: CASSVTEGDTGELFF.

This clonotype was counted only a few times. V gene TRBV9 combines with J gene TRBJ2-7; D not resolved. The germline gives CDR1 SGDLS, CDR2 YYNGEE. Trimming took 0 bases from V and 7 from J, leaving 14 bases between them. The CDR3 sequence is 14 residues long. The DNA of the CDR3 is TGTGCCAGCAGCGTAGGGCAAGGGTCCCAGGAGCAGTACTTC. Protein sequence: CASSVGQGSQEQYF. Drawing the rest from reference TRBV9 and TRBJ2-7, the complete variable domain is DSGVTQTPKHLITATGQRVTLRCSPRSGDLSVYWYQQSLDQGLQFLIQYYNGEERAKGNILERFSAQQFPDLHSELNLSSLELGDSALYFCASSVGQGSQEQYFGPGTRLTVT.

This clonotype came up a few times. This chain connects TRBV27 to TRBJ2-7, with a possible D match to TRBD1 (6 bases). V was clipped by 6 bases and J by 1 base, with 16 bases between them. Germline-derived CDR1 and CDR2 are MNHEY and SMNVEV (reference sequence). The CDR3 has 15 amino acids. CDR3 region: CASSPSGQRSYEQYF. The CDR3 DNA is TGTGCCAGCAGCCCTTCCGGACAGCGATCCTACGAGCAGTACTTC.

The chain carries TRBV6-4 and TRBJ2-3, with a tentative D call TRBD2 (7 bases). Trimming took off 2 bases at V and 1 base at J, with 13 bases between the two ends. CDR1 and CDR2 from the germline V gene are MRHNA and SNTAGT. The CDR3 is 16 residues long. In DNA form, the CDR3 reads TGTGCCAGCAGTGACGGGTCGGGGGGCGGCACAGATACGCAGTATTTT. As protein: CASSDGSGGGTDTQYF.

This sequence joins TRBV27 and TRBJ1-1; 7 bases line up with TRBD1. CDR3 length: 13 amino acids. The V gene end was trimmed by 6 bases and the J gene end by 5 bases; junction bases not matched to a gene: 6. In germline, CDR1 is MNHEY, CDR2 SMNVEV (reference sequence). The CDR3: CASRGAGGTEAFF. The CDR3 DNA reads as TGTGCCAGCAGGGGAGCAGGGGGAACTGAAGCTTTCTTT.

This chain links TRBV5-1 with TRBJ2-3; maybe TRBD2 (6 bases). Germline-derived CDR1 and CDR2 are SGHRS and YFSETQ. V was trimmed by 3 bases and J by 3 bases, leaving 17 bases between them. The CDR3 length is 16 residues. The CDR3 loop is CASSWGTGAQTDTQYF. The CDR3 nucleotides are TGCGCCAGCAGCTGGGGCACGGGAGCACAAACAGATACGCAGTATTTT.

V is TRBV5-1 and J is TRBJ1-1, with D possibly being TRBD1 (6 bases). CDR1 SGHRS and CDR2 YFSETQ come from the germline V gene. The germline V and J ends were trimmed by 3 bases and 3 bases, with 15 bases remaining between them. CDR3 length: 15 amino acids. Here the CDR3 DNA reads TGCGCCAGCAGCTCCCTACAGGGTTGGGACACTGAAGCTTTCTTT. It translates to CASSSLQGWDTEAFF.